Below, 14 T cell receptor beta chains from the same sample are listed, as sequenced in a study of CD8 T cells in ankylosing spondylitis. TCRdb reprocessed the 5' RACE reads with MiXCR, giving one entry per CDR3 protein. The table records fewer than 550,000 distinct CDR3 sequences, approximately 5.3% of them present only once. General study findings and limits: A motif in TCR beta, a set of several highly homologous variants, appeared characteristic of ankylosing spondylitis blood.

These receptors have no identified antigens. Material for sequencing was blood, either unsorted or a sorted T cell fraction (not recorded which). The receptors come from a male donor with ankylosing spondylitis.

The V and J genes are TRBV20-1 and TRBJ1-2; D is uncertain. The V end lost 6 bases, the J end lost 7 bases, and 9 bases lay between the germline ends. CDR1 is DFQATT and CDR2 is SNEGSKA in the germline V gene (reference sequence). CDR3 length: 10 residues. CDR3 nucleotide sequence: TGCAGTGCAAGGCACCGTGGCTACACCTTC. It translates to CSARHRGYTF.

This clonotype was seen ten or more times. The chain recombines TRBV5-1 with TRBJ2-7, with 10 nucleotides matching TRBD1. The CDR3 runs 15 residues. The germline gives CDR1 SGHRS, CDR2 YFSETQ. The trim removed 3 bases at V and 2 bases at J, leaving 5 bases unmatched. In DNA, the CDR3 is TGCGCCAGCAGCTGGGGGACAGGGGCAACCTACGAGCAGTACTTC. It specifies CASSWGTGATYEQYF.

This chain joins TRBV18 and TRBJ1-2; the D gene is possibly TRBD1 (5 bases). With 5 bases removed from V and 8 bases from J, the gap between germline ends came to 21 bases. Germline V lookup: CDR1 KGHSH, CDR2 LQKENI. The CDR3 runs to 15 residues. For the CDR3, the DNA is TGTGCCAGCTCATCCGACAGCCCGATATATTACGGCTACACCTTC. Translation gives CASSSDSPIYYGYTF.

In this sample, this clonotype turned up many times. This CDR3 reads CSARDPQGNRATNEKLFF. The CDR3 region has the DNA TGCAGTGCTAGAGATCCCCAGGGTAACCGAGCAACTAATGAAAAACTGTTTTTT. The chain combines TRBV20-1 with TRBJ1-4, with TRBD1 as a possible D gene (5 bases). This CDR3 spans 18 amino acids. The germline V gene encodes CDR1 DFQATT and CDR2 SNEGSKA (reference sequence). V lost 0 bases and J lost 0, with 17 bases in between.

This clonotype was seen many times. DNA of the CDR3: TGTGCCAGCACCTTGACAGGGGGCACCGGGGAGCTGTTTTTT. Its translation: CASTLTGGTGELFF. The chain links TRBV12-3 or TRBV12-4 to TRBJ2-2, with 9 bases matching TRBD1. The ends lost 7 bases at V and 4 bases at J; junction bases unmatched: 4. This CDR3 is built from 14 residues.

This clonotype was seen at least ten times. The chain uses TRBV20-1 and TRBJ2-3; 9 positions agree with TRBD1. The germline gives CDR1 DFQATT, CDR2 SNEGSKA (reference sequence). This CDR3 is 14 amino acids long. The V segment lost 3 bases and the J segment 3 bases; nucleotides outside the gene matches: 4. For the CDR3, the DNA is TGCAGTGCTAGGGGGACAGGGTCAACAGATACGCAGTATTTT. This gives the protein CSARGTGSTDTQYF.

This clonotype came up many times. This chain uses TRBV7-9 with TRBJ1-5; 7 bases are a match to TRBD1. J was trimmed by 3 bases and V by 0 bases; bases with no gene match: 2. Germline values: CDR1 SEHNR, CDR2 FQNEAQ (reference sequence). There are 15 residues in the CDR3. As DNA, the CDR3 is TGTGCCAGCAGCTTAGCAGGGACAGACAATCAGCCCCAGCATTTT. This encodes CASSLAGTDNQPQHF. The variable domain in full, with the rest retrieved from reference TRBV7-9 and TRBJ1-5, is DTGVSQNPRHKITKRGQNVTFRCDPISEHNRLYWYRQTLGQGPEFLTYFQNEAQLEKSRLLSDRFSAERPKGSFSTLEIQRTEQGDSAMYLCASSLAGTDNQPQHFGDGTRLSIL.

This clonotype has a handful of counts. The chain is built from TRBV28 and TRBJ2-1; 7 bases agree with TRBD2. The CDR3 loop spans 16 amino acids. V gave up 2 bases and J gave up 8 bases; unmatched junction bases: 12. CDR1 is MDHEN and CDR2 is SYDVKM in the germline V gene. This CDR3 reads CASSLGLMTSKDEQFF. The CDR3 DNA is TGTGCCAGCAGTTTAGGGCTTATGACTAGCAAGGATGAGCAGTTCTTC.

The sample holds one count of this clonotype. A single base separates this from a much larger clone, so it may be a read error. The chain employs TRBV18 and TRBJ2-3; D gene uncertain. The ends were cut back, 3 bases at V and 4 bases at J, with 11 bases in the middle. The CDR3 sequence is 14 residues long. Per the germline V gene, CDR1 is KGHSH and CDR2 is LQKENI. DNA for the CDR3: TGTGCCAGCTCACCGAGTCGGGCCCCAGATACGCAGTATTTT. Translation gives CASSPSRAPDTQYF.

V gene TRBV28 combines with J gene TRBJ1-6; D unresolved. V was cut by 2 bases and J by 0 bases, with 8 bases left in between. The V gene's germline CDR1 is MDHEN and CDR2 SYDVKM. The CDR3 is 16 residues long. CDR3 amino acids: CASSLQASSYNSPLHF. CDR3 DNA: TGTGCCAGCAGTTTACAGGCGAGCTCCTATAATTCACCCCTCCACTTT.

This clonotype came up many times. V and J are TRBV7-9 and TRBJ1-2, with D possibly being TRBD1 (5 bases). Germline V gene sequence: CDR1 SEHNR, CDR2 FQNEAQ (reference sequence). Deletions cut 0 bases from V and 8 bases from J, with 7 bases between. The CDR3 length is 12 residues. The CDR3 is CASSLAGRGYTF. The CDR3 DNA reads TGTGCCAGCAGCTTAGCGGGGCGAGGCTACACCTTC. The entire variable domain, with the rest obtained from reference TRBV7-9 and TRBJ1-2, is as follows: DTGVSQNPRHKITKRGQNVTFRCDPISEHNRLYWYRQTLGQGPEFLTYFQNEAQLEKSRLLSDRFSAERPKGSFSTLEIQRTEQGDSAMYLCASSLAGRGYTFGSGTRLTVV.

This clonotype was picked up many times. The chain employs TRBV12-3 or TRBV12-4 and TRBJ1-2; 7 bases fit TRBD1. The ends lost 6 bases at V and 8 bases at J; junction bases unmatched: 3. CDR3 length: 11 amino acids. The CDR3 DNA reads TGTGCCAGCAGCACGGACAGGGGCTACACCTTC. The encoded protein is CASSTDRGYTF.

The chain carries TRBV7-2 and TRBJ2-3; tentatively, D is TRBD1 (6 bases). Trimming took 5 bases from V and 3 from J, leaving 15 bases between them. This CDR3 comprises 15 residues. Germline V CDR1 and CDR2: SGHTA, FQGNSA. In nucleotides, the CDR3 is TGTGCCAGCAGCCCCCAGACAGGTCTAACAGATACGCAGTATTTT. This translates into CASSPQTGLTDTQYF.

This clonotype was observed many times. The chain joins TRBV20-1 to TRBJ2-7; perhaps D is TRBD1 or TRBD2 (6 bases each). Trimming removed 6 bases from V and 2 bases from J, with 14 bases in between. CDR1 and CDR2 (germline): DFQATT, SNEGSKA (reference sequence). The CDR3 sequence is 13 residues long. In DNA form, the CDR3 reads TGCAGTGCACGCGGGACAACGGCCTACGAGCAGTACTTC. Amino acids: CSARGTTAYEQYF.